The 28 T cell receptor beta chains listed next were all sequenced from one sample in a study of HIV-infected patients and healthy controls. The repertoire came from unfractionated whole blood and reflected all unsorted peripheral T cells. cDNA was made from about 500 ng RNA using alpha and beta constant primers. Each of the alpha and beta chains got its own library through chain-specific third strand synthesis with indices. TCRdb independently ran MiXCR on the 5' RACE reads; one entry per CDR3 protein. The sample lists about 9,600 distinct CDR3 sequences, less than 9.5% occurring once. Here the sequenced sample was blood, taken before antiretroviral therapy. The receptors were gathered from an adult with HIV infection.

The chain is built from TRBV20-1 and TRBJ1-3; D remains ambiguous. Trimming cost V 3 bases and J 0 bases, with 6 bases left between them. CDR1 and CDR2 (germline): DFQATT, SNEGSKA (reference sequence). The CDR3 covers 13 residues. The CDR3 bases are TGCAGTGCTAGGGCACGCTCTGGAAACACCATATATTTT. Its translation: CSARARSGNTIYF.

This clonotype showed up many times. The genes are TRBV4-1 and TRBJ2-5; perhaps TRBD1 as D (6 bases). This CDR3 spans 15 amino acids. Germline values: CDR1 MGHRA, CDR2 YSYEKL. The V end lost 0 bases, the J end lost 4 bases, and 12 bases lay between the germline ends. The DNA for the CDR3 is TGCGCCAGCAGCCAAGAGAGGGGGTTGGGAGAGACCCAGTACTTC. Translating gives CASSQERGLGETQYF.

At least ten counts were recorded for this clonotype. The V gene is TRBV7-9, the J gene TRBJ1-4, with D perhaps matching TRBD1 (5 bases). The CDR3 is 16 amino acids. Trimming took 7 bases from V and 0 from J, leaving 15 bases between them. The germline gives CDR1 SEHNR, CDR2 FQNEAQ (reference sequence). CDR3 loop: CASNSFLGPTNEKLFF. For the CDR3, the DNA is TGTGCCAGCAACAGCTTCTTGGGGCCAACTAATGAAAAACTGTTTTTT.

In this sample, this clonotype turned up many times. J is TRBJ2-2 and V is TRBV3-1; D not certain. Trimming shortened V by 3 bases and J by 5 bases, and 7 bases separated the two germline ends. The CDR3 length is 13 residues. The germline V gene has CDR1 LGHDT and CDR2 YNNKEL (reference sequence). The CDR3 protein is CASSHGRTGELFF. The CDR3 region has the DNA TGTGCCAGCAGCCACGGACGGACCGGGGAGCTGTTTTTT. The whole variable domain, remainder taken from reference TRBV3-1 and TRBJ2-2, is DTAVSQTPKYLVTQMGNDKSIKCEQNLGHDTMYWYKQDSKKFLKIMFSYNNKELIINETVPNRFSPKSPDKAHLNLHINSLELGDSAVYFCASSHGRTGELFFGEGSRLTVL.

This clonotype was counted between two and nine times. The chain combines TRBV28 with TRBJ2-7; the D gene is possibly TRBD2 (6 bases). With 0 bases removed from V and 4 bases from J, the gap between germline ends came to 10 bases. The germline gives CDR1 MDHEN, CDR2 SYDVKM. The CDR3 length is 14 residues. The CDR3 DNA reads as TGTGCCAGCAGTTTATGGGGGGACTTGTACGAGCAGTACTTC. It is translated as CASSLWGDLYEQYF. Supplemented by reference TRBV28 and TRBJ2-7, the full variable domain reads DVKVTQSSRYLVKRTGEKVFLECVQDMDHENMFWYRQDPGLGLRLIYFSYDVKMKEKGDIPEGYSVSREKKERFSLILESASTNQTSMYLCASSLWGDLYEQYFGPGTRLTVT.

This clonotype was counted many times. The CDR3 sequence: CASSLGPSTDTQYF. CDR3 in DNA: TGTGCCAGCAGCTTAGGACCCTCCACAGATACGCAGTATTTT. The chain joins TRBV7-2 to TRBJ2-3; D unresolved. CDR3 length equals 14 residues. The germline V gene has CDR1 SGHTA and CDR2 FQGNSA. V was trimmed by 1 base and J by 2 bases, leaving 7 bases between them. The variable domain in full, with the rest retrieved from reference TRBV7-2 and TRBJ2-3, is GAGVSQSPSNKVTEKGKDVELRCDPISGHTALYWYRQSLGQGLEFLIYFQGNSAPDKSGLPSDRFSAERTGGSVSTLTIQRTQQEDSAVYLCASSLGPSTDTQYFGPGTRLTVL.

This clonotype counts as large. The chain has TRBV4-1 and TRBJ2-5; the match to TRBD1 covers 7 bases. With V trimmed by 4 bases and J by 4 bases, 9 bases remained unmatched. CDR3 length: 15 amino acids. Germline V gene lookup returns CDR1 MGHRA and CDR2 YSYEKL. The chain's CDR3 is CASSRLDRVGETQYF. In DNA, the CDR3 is TGCGCCAGCAGCCGCCTTGACAGGGTCGGAGAGACCCAGTACTTC.

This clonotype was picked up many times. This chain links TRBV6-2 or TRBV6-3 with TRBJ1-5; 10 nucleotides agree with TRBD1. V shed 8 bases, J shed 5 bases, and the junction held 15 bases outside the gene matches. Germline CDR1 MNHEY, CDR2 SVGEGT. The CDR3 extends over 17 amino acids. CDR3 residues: CASRQIDRGRGDQPQHF. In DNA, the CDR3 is TGTGCCAGCCGACAAATTGACAGGGGGCGAGGGGATCAGCCCCAGCATTTT.

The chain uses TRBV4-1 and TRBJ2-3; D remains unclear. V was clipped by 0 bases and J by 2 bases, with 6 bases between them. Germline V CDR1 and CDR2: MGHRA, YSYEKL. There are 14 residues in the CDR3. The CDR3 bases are TGCGCCAGCAGCCAAGAAGGGTACACAGATACGCAGTATTTT. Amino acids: CASSQEGYTDTQYF.

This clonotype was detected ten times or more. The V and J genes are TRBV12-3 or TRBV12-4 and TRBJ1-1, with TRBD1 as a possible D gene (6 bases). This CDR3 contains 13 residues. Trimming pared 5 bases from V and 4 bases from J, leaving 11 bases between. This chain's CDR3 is CASSSRDTTEAFF. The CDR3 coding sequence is TGTGCCAGCAGTAGCCGGGACACCACTGAAGCTTTCTTT.

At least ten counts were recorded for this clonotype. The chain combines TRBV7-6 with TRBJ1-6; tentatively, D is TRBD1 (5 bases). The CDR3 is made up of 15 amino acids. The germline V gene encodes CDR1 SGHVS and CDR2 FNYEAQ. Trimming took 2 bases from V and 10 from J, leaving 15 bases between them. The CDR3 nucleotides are TGTGCCAGCAGCTTATCCGGCGGGGGACGCTCACCCCTCCACTTT. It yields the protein CASSLSGGGRSPLHF.

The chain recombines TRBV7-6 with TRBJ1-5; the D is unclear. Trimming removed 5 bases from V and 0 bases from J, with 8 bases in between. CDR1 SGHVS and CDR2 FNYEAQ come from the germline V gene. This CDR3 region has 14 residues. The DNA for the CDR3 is TGTGCCAGCAGCCAGACAACTAGCAATCAGCCCCAGCATTTT. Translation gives CASSQTTSNQPQHF.

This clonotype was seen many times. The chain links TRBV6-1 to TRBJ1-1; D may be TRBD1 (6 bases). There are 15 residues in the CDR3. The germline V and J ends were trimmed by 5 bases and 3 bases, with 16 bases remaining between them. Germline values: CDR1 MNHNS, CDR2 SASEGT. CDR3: CASSPSPGADTEAFF. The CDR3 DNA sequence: TGTGCCAGCAGTCCTTCCCCGGGGGCAGACACTGAAGCTTTCTTT.

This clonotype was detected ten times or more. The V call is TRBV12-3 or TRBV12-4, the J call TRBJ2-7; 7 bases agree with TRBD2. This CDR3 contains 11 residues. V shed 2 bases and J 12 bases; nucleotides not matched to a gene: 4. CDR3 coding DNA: TGTGCCAGCAGTTTAACGGGGGGACGGTACTTC. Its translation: CASSLTGGRYF.

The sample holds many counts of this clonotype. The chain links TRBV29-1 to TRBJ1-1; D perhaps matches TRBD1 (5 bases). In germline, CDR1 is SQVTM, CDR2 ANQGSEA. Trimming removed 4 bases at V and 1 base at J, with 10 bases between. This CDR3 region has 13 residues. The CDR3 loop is CSVVGDANTEAFF. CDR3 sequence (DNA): TGCAGCGTTGTCGGGGACGCGAACACTGAAGCTTTCTTT.

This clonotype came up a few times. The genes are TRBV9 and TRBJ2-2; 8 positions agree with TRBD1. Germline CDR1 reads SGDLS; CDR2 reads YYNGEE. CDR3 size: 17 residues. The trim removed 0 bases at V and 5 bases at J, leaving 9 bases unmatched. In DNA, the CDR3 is TGTGCCAGCAGCGTAGCCCTCGGACAGGGAATTACCGGGGAGCTGTTTTTT. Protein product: CASSVALGQGITGELFF.

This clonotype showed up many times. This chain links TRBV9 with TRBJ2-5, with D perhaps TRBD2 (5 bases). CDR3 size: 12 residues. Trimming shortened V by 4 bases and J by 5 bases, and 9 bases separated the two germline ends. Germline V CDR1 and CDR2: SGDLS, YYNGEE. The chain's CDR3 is CASSPRGETQYF. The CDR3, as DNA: TGTGCCAGCAGCCCTAGAGGGGAGACCCAGTACTTC.

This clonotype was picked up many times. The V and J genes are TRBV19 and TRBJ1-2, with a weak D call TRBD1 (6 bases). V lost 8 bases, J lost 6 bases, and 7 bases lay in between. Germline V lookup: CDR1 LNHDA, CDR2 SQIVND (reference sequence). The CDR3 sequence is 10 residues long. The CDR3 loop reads CASRQDGYTF. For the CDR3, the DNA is TGTGCCAGTCGACAGGATGGCTACACCTTC.

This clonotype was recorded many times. The CDR3 nucleotides are TGTGCCAGCAGTTACTTCCCGGGACAGGGGAAAGAGACCCAGTACTTC. It yields the protein CASSYFPGQGKETQYF. The V call is TRBV6-5, the J call TRBJ2-5; 10 nucleotides agree with TRBD1. Germline CDR1 is MNHEY and CDR2 is SVGAGI. J was trimmed by 3 bases and V by 1 base; bases with no gene match: 5. The CDR3 consists of 16 residues.

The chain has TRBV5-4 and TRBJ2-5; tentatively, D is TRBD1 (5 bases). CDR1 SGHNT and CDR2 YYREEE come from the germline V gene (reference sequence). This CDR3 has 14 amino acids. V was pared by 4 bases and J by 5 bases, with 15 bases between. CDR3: CASSIDSRSETQYF. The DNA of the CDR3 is TGTGCCAGCAGCATCGACAGTCGCTCGGAGACCCAGTACTTC.

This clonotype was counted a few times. The CDR3 nucleotides are TGTGCCAGTCGTAACTTTGCGGGGGATTCACCCCTCCACTTT. This sequence encodes CASRNFAGDSPLHF. V gene TRBV19 combines with J gene TRBJ1-6; tentatively, D is TRBD1 (5 bases). CDR1 and CDR2 from the germline V gene are LNHDA and SQIVND (reference sequence). Trimming cost V 8 bases and J 8 bases, with 16 bases left between them. This CDR3 has 14 amino acids.

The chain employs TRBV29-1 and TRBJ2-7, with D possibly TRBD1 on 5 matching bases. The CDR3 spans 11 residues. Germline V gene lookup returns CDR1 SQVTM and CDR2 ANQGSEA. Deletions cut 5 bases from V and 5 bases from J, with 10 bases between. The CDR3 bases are TGCAGCGTTTGCAGGGCTGACGAGCAGTACTTC. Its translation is CSVCRADEQYF.

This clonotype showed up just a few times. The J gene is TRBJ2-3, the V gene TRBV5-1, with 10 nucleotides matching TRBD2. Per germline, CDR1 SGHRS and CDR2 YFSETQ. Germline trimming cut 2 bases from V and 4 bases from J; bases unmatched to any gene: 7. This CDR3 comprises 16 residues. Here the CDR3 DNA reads TGCGCCAGCAGCTTAGAAAGCGGGGGGGCGGCAGATACGCAGTATTTT. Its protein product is CASSLESGGAADTQYF.

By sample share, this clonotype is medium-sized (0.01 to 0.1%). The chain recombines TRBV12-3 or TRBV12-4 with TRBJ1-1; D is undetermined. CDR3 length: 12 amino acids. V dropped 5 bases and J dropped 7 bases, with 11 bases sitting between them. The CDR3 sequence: CASSLSWYEAFF. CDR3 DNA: TGTGCCAGCAGTCTATCTTGGTATGAAGCTTTCTTT.

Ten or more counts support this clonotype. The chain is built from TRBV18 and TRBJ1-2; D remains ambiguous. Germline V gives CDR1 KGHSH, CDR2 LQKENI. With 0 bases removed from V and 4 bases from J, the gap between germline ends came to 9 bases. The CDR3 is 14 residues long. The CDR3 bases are TGTGCCAGCTCACCACCGGCCTTTGCCTATGGCTACACCTTC. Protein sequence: CASSPPAFAYGYTF.

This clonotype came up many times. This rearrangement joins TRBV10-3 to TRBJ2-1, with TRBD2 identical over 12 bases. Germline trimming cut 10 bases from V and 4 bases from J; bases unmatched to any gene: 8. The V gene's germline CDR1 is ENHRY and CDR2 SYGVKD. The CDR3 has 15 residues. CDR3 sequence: CATRLGLAGYNEQFF. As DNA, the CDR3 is TGTGCCACGAGACTGGGACTAGCGGGTTACAATGAGCAGTTCTTC.

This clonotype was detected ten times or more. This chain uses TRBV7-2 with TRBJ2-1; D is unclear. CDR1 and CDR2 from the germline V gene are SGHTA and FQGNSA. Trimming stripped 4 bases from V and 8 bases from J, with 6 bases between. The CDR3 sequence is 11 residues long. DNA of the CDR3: TGTGCCAGCAGCTCGAGCTATGAGCAGTTCTTC. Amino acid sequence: CASSSSYEQFF.

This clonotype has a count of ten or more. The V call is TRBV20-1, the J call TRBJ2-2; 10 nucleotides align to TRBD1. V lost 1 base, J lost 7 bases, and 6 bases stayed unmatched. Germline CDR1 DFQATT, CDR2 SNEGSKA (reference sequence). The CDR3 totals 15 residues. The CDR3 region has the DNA TGCAGTGCTAGAGTCGGGACAGGGGACGGCGGGGAGCTGTTTTTT. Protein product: CSARVGTGDGGELFF.